The 25 T cell receptor beta chains given below trace back to one sample, sequenced in a study of T-cell reconstitution after alpha-beta-depleted transplantation in children. Unique molecular identifiers were incorporated during preparation of the TCRbeta library. Each CDR3 protein is one row after TCRdb ran MiXCR on the PCR reads. The sample shows some 290,000 distinct CDR3 sequences, 9.9% of them seen only once. Sample: PBMCs from the stem cell graft donor, taken from the stem cell graft. These receptor sequences come from a human donor who donated a stem cell graft to a child with SCID.

The chain links TRBV18 to TRBJ2-1; D is possibly TRBD2 (6 bases). This CDR3 has 14 amino acids. With 3 bases removed from V and 8 bases from J, the gap between germline ends came to 14 bases. Germline CDR1 reads KGHSH; CDR2 reads LQKENI. The CDR3 DNA is TGTGCCAGCTCACCCGGGACTCAGAACGATGAGCAGTTCTTC. Translating it yields CASSPGTQNDEQFF.

The gene calls are TRBV10-2 and TRBJ2-1, with D possibly being TRBD1 or TRBD2 (5 bases each). The CDR3 length is 13 residues. V was trimmed by 8 bases and J by 6 bases, leaving 14 bases between them. Germline V gene sequence: CDR1 WSHSY, CDR2 SAAADI. The CDR3 DNA is TGCGCCAGCGGGGGAACTGGGAGCAATGAGCAGTTCTTC. Encoded protein: CASGGTGSNEQFF.

This clonotype came up many times. The V gene is TRBV10-3, the J gene TRBJ1-2; maybe TRBD1 (5 bases). V lost 10 bases and J lost 2, with 14 bases in between. The CDR3 has 13 residues. Germline CDR1 reads ENHRY; CDR2 reads SYGVKD. The CDR3 DNA sequence: TGTGCCAGCAACGCCTGGGGGAACTATGGCTACACCTTC. It yields the protein CASNAWGNYGYTF.

The genes are TRBV29-1 and TRBJ2-3; 9 nucleotides agree with TRBD2. From germline, CDR1 is SQVTM and CDR2 ANQGSEA. The CDR3 is made up of 16 amino acids. V gave up 0 bases and J gave up 4 bases; unmatched junction bases: 8. The CDR3 DNA follows: TGCAGCGTTGAAGATTACGGCGGGGGGGCCGCAGATACGCAGTATTTT. Protein product: CSVEDYGGGAADTQYF.

This clonotype was seen ten or more times. This chain connects TRBV5-1 to TRBJ2-3; 8 bases agree with TRBD1. The germline CDR1 and CDR2 sequences are SGHRS and YFSETQ. The CDR3 totals 15 residues. V lost 4 bases, J lost 1 base, and 5 bases stayed unmatched. CDR3 residues: CASSQQTGGTDTQYF. CDR3 nucleotides: TGCGCCAGCAGCCAACAGACAGGGGGCACAGATACGCAGTATTTT.

The chain recombines TRBV12-3 or TRBV12-4 with TRBJ1-1; D remains unclear. The CDR3 runs 14 residues. V gave up 2 bases and J gave up 3 bases, with 10 bases separating them. CDR3 DNA: TGTGCCAGCAGTTTAATGCCAGGCGACACTGAAGCTTTCTTT. This codes for CASSLMPGDTEAFF.

This clonotype has a handful of counts. The chain recombines TRBV10-3 with TRBJ1-5; no definite D call. From germline, CDR1 is ENHRY and CDR2 SYGVKD. This CDR3 has 14 amino acids. Trimming took off 0 bases at V and 7 bases at J, with 10 bases between the two ends. The CDR3 region has the DNA TGTGCCATCAGTGAGTCTGGGTTGGGACAGCCCCAGCATTTT. This sequence encodes CAISESGLGQPQHF.

The chain links TRBV27 to TRBJ1-4; 9 nucleotides align to TRBD1. Germline CDR1 is MNHEY and CDR2 is SMNVEV (reference sequence). V lost 5 bases to trimming and J lost 4 bases; unmatched junction nucleotides: 11. This CDR3 has 17 amino acids. DNA of the CDR3: TGTGCCAGCAGTCCAATCAGGGGACAGGGTCGTAATGAAAAACTGTTTTTT. This sequence encodes CASSPIRGQGRNEKLFF.

The chain carries TRBV19 and TRBJ2-3; D is unresolved. The V and J ends lost 1 base and 1 base respectively, with 3 bases between them. Per the germline V gene, CDR1 is LNHDA and CDR2 is SQIVND (reference sequence). The CDR3 has 13 amino acids. CDR3 in DNA: TGTGCCAGTAGTATAGTTGGCACAGATACGCAGTATTTT. As protein: CASSIVGTDTQYF.

The J gene is TRBJ2-3, the V gene TRBV3-1, with a weak D call TRBD1 (5 bases). V was trimmed by 4 bases and J by 5 bases, leaving 10 bases between them. In germline, CDR1 is LGHDT, CDR2 YNNKEL (reference sequence). The CDR3 is 13 amino acids. In DNA form, the CDR3 reads TGTGCCAGCAGCCTCAACAGGAAAGATACGCAGTATTTT. This codes for CASSLNRKDTQYF.

The rearrangement joins TRBV14 to TRBJ1-1; possible D gene TRBD1, 6 bases. The V gene's germline CDR1 is SGHDN and CDR2 FVKESK. The CDR3 totals 15 residues. Deletions cut 5 bases from V and 1 base from J, with 14 bases between. The CDR3 DNA is TGTGCCAGCAGCGAAACAGGGTTACGGAACACTGAAGCTTTCTTT. Protein: CASSETGLRNTEAFF.

This clonotype was picked up a small number of times. CDR3 coding DNA: TGTGCCAGCAGTTTATGGGGACACCTCAATCAGCCCCAGCATTTT. Amino acid sequence: CASSLWGHLNQPQHF. J is TRBJ1-5 and V is TRBV27; D might be TRBD1 (6 bases). The CDR3 consists of 15 residues. Germline CDR1 MNHEY, CDR2 SMNVEV (reference sequence). V was cut by 1 base and J by 3 bases, with 10 bases left in between.

This clonotype was counted a few times. CDR3 in DNA: TGCGCCAGCAGTGCGACTTCTGGAAACACCATATATTTT. It specifies CASSATSGNTIYF. The chain joins TRBV10-2 to TRBJ1-3; D gene ambiguous. The germline CDR1 and CDR2 sequences are WSHSY and SAAADI. CDR3 size: 13 residues. V lost 4 bases and J 1 base, leaving 5 bases between the germline ends.

The chain uses TRBV4-1 and TRBJ2-1, with D maybe TRBD2 (6 bases). In germline, CDR1 is MGHRA, CDR2 YSYEKL. There are 16 residues in the CDR3. V lost 3 bases and J 0 bases, leaving 12 bases between the germline ends. The CDR3 spells CASSHLAGSSYNEQFF. For the CDR3, the DNA is TGCGCCAGCAGCCACCTCGCGGGGAGCTCCTACAATGAGCAGTTCTTC.

This clonotype was seen at least ten times. The V and J genes are TRBV7-3 and TRBJ2-3; D is unresolved. Between the trimmed V and J ends, which lost 8 bases and 1 base, there was a span of 13 bases. The CDR3 runs to 14 residues. From germline, CDR1 is SGHTA and CDR2 FQGTGA. CDR3 residues: CASSQDYGTDTQYF. CDR3 DNA sequence: TGTGCCAGCTCCCAGGATTATGGCACAGATACGCAGTATTTT.

This clonotype has just a few counts. The chain combines TRBV11-2 with TRBJ2-7; TRBD1 or TRBD2 may be the D gene (5 bases each). Trimming took 0 bases from V and 3 from J, leaving 15 bases between them. Germline V lookup: CDR1 SGHAT, CDR2 FQNNGV. The CDR3 is 16 amino acids. The CDR3 region is CASSLEMGPRVYEQYF. The CDR3 coding sequence is TGTGCCAGCAGCTTAGAGATGGGACCACGGGTCTACGAGCAGTACTTC.

This clonotype appeared many times. The chain joins TRBV3-1 to TRBJ2-3, with a weak D call TRBD2 (5 bases). V gave up 2 bases and J gave up 3 bases, with 12 bases separating them. Germline values: CDR1 LGHDT, CDR2 YNNKEL (reference sequence). This CDR3 is 15 amino acids long. CDR3: CASSQTGLATDTQYF. In DNA form, the CDR3 reads TGTGCCAGCAGCCAAACTGGCCTAGCAACAGATACGCAGTATTTT.

This clonotype showed up just a few times. This rearrangement joins TRBV20-1 to TRBJ2-3; D might be TRBD2 (5 bases). CDR3 length equals 15 residues. CDR1 and CDR2 (germline): DFQATT, SNEGSKA (reference sequence). V lost 0 bases, J lost 4 bases, and 14 bases lay in between. The CDR3 sequence: CSARDRTWGADTQYF. Here the CDR3 DNA reads TGCAGTGCTAGAGATCGTACCTGGGGAGCAGATACGCAGTATTTT.

The chain carries TRBV6-2 or TRBV6-3 and TRBJ2-1; TRBD1 aligns across 8 bases. Germline assignment: CDR1 MNHEY and CDR2 SVGEGT. J was trimmed by 9 bases and V by 6 bases; bases with no gene match: 4. The CDR3 sequence is 12 residues long. CDR3 residues: CASSRQGIEQFF. The CDR3 DNA reads TGTGCCAGCAGCCGACAGGGGATTGAGCAGTTCTTC.

The rearrangement links TRBV7-9 to TRBJ1-5; no reliable D call. The ends were cut back, 6 bases at V and 3 bases at J, with 12 bases in the middle. The germline gives CDR1 SEHNR, CDR2 FQNEAQ (reference sequence). The CDR3 extends over 14 amino acids. CDR3 sequence: CASSSGGSNQPQHF. The CDR3 DNA reads TGTGCCAGCAGTTCGGGAGGTTCCAATCAGCCCCAGCATTTT.

The chain employs TRBV27 and TRBJ2-7; the match to TRBD2 covers 8 bases. There are 13 residues in the CDR3. Looked up from germline, CDR1 is MNHEY and CDR2 is SMNVEV (reference sequence). The CDR3 protein is CASGAPPRYEQYF. CDR3 nucleotide sequence: TGTGCTAGCGGGGCCCCTCCACGTTACGAGCAGTACTTC.

A few counts support this clonotype. The chain employs TRBV12-3 or TRBV12-4 and TRBJ2-2; D uncertain. Trimming pared 3 bases from V and 6 bases from J, leaving 8 bases between. The CDR3 sequence is 13 residues long. The CDR3 DNA reads as TGTGCCAGCAGTTTCTCGGGTGCCGGGGAGCTGTTTTTT. This gives the protein CASSFSGAGELFF.

A word on this clonotype: The limits of the CDR3 on the DNA are not certain, so only TCRdb's listed CDR3 is given. The chain joins TRBV12-3 or TRBV12-4 to TRBJ1-5; the table's D call, TRBD1, was not checked against the DNA. With termini counted, the CDR3 has 16 amino acids. CDR3: CASSSSEWLSAPTQHF.

The J gene is TRBJ2-5, the V gene TRBV19; D unclear. CDR1 is LNHDA, CDR2 SQIVND, per germline (reference sequence). The CDR3 covers 13 residues. V was trimmed by 3 bases and J by 3 bases, leaving 8 bases between them. This chain's CDR3 is CASSIGSEETQYF. The DNA of the CDR3 is TGTGCCAGTAGTATCGGGTCGGAAGAGACCCAGTACTTC.

In the case of this clonotype: An end of the junction differs from the germline gene, which may be a read error. This chain connects TRBV5-5 to TRBJ2-5; 7 bases fit TRBD1. This CDR3 is built from 13 residues. Germline loops: CDR1 SGHKS, CDR2 YYEKEE (reference sequence). CDR3 in DNA: TGTGCCTGCAGCTCGACAGGGTGGGAGACCCAGTACTTC. This translates into CACSSTGWETQYF.